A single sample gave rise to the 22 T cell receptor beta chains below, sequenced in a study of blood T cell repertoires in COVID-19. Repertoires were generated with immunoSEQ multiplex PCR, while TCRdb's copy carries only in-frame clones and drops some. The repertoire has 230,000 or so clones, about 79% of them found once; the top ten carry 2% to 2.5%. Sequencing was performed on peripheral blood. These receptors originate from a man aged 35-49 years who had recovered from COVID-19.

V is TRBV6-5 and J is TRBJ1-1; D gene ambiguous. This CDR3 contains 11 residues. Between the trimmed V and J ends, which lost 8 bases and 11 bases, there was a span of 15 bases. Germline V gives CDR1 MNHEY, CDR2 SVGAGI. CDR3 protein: CASGPDGYAFF. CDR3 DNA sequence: TGTGCCAGCGGGCCCGATGGGTATGCTTTCTTT.

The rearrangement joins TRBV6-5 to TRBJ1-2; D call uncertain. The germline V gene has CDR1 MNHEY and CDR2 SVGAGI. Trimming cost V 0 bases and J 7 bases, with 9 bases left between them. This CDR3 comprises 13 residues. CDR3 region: CASSYSSPGGYTF. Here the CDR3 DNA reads TGTGCCAGCAGTTACTCGTCGCCGGGTGGCTACACCTTC.

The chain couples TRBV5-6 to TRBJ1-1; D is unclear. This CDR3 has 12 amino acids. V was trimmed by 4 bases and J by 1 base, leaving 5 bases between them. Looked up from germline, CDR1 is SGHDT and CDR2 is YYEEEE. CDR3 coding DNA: TGTGCCAGCAGCATGAGGAACACTGAAGCTTTCTTT. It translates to CASSMRNTEAFF.

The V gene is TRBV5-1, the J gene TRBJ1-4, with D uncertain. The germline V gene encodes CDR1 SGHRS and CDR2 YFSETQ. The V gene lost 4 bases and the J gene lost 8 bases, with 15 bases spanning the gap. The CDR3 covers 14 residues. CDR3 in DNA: TGCGCCAGCAGCCTCCGTCCCTCGGGGGAAAAACTGTTTTTT. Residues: CASSLRPSGEKLFF.

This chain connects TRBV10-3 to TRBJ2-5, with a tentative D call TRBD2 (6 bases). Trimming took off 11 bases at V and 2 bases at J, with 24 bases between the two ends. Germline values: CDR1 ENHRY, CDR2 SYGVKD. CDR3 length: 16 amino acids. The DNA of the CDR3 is TGTGCCTCACAAGCCGCAACTGCCGGGGGTCAAGAGACCCAGTACTTC. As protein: CASQAATAGGQETQYF.

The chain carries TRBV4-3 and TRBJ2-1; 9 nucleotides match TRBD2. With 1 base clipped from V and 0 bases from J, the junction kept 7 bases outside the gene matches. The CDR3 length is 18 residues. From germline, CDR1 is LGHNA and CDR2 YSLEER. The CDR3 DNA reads TGCGCCAGCAGCCAAGGTGAACGGCGGGAGGGCTCCTACAATGAGCAGTTCTTC. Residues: CASSQGERREGSYNEQFF.

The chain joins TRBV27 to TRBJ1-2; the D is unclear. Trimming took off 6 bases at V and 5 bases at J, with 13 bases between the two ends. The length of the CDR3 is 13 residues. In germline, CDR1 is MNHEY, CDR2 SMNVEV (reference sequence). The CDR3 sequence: CASSRGSTYGYTF. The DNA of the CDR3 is TGTGCCAGCAGCAGAGGGAGTACATATGGCTACACCTTC.

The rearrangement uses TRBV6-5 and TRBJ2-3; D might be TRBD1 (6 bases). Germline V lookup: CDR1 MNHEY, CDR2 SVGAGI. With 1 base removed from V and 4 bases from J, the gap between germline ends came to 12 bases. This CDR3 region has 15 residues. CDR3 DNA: TGTGCCAGCAGTTACTTGACAGGACTCCCAGATACGCAGTATTTT. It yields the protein CASSYLTGLPDTQYF.

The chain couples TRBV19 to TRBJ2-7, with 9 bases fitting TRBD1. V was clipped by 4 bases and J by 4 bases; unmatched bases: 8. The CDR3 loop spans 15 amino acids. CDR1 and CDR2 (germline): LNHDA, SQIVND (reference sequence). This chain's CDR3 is CASSNPGQGRYEQYF. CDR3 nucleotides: TGTGCCAGTAGTAACCCCGGACAGGGGAGGTACGAGCAGTACTTC. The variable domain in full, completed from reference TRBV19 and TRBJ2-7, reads DGGITQSPKYLFRKEGQNVTLSCEQNLNHDAMYWYRQDPGQGLRLIYYSQIVNDFQKGDIAEGYSVSREKKESFPLTVTSAQKNPTAFYLCASSNPGQGRYEQYFGPGTRLTVT.

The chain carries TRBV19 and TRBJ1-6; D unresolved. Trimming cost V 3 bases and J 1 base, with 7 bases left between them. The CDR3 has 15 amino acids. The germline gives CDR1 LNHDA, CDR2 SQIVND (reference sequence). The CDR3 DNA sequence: TGTGCCAGTAGTATTGCGGGGTCCTATAATTCACCCCTCCACTTT. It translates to CASSIAGSYNSPLHF.

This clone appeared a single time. The CDR3 sequence is CASSSGTGGAEQFF. The CDR3 coding sequence is TGTGCCAGCAGCTCCGGGACAGGTGGGGCTGAGCAGTTCTTC. The V call is TRBV7-8, the J call TRBJ2-1, with 8 bases identical to TRBD1. CDR1 is SGHVS and CDR2 is FQNEAQ in the germline V gene. J was trimmed by 9 bases and V by 4 bases; bases with no gene match: 8. This CDR3 contains 14 residues.

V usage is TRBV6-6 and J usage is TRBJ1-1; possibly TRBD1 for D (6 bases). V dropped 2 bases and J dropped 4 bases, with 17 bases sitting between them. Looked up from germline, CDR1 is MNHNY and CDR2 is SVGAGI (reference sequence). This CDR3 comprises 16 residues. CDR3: CASSYPGVAGSTEAFF. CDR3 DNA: TGTGCCAGCAGTTACCCAGGGGTGGCAGGGAGCACTGAAGCTTTCTTT.

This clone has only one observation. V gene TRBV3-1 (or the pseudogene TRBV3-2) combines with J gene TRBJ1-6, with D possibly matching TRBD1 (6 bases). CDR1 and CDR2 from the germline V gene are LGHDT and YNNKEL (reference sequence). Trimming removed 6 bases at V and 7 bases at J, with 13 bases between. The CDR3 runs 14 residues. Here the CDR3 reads CASSLGTKNSPLHF. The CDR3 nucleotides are TGTGCCAGCAGTCTCGGGACAAAGAATTCACCCCTCCACTTT.

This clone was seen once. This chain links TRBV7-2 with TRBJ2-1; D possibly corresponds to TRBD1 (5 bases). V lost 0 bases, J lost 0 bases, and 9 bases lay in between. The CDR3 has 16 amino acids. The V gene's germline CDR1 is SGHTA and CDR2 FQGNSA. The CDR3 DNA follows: TGTGCCAGCAGCTTAGCGGGGCCGGTCTCCTACAATGAGCAGTTCTTC. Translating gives CASSLAGPVSYNEQFF.

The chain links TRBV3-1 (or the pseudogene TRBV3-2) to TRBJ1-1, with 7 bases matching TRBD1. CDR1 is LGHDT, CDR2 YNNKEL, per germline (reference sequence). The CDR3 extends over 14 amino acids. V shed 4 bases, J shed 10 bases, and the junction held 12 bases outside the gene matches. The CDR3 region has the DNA TGTGCCAGCAGCCGGAGGGACAGCTTAATGGGAGCTTTCTTT. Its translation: CASSRRDSLMGAFF.

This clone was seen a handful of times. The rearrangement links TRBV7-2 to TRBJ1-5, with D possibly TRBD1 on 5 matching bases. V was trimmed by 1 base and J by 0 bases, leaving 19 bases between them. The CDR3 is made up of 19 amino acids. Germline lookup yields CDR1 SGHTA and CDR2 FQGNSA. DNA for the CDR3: TGTGCCAGCAGCTTAGACGTTGGGGGAGGGGCTGTTAGCAATCAGCCCCAGCATTTT. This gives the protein CASSLDVGGGAVSNQPQHF.

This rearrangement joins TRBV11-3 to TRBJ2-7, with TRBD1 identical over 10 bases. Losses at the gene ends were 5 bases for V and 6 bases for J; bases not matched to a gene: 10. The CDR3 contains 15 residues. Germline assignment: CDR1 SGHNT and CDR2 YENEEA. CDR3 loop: CASSPGARTGGEQYF. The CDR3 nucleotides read TGTGCCAGCAGCCCAGGCGCGCGGACAGGGGGCGAGCAGTACTTC. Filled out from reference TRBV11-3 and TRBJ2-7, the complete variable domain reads EAGVVQSPRYKIIEKKQPVAFWCNPISGHNTLYWYLQNLGQGPELLIRYENEEAVDDSQLPKDRFSAERLKGVDSTLKIQPAELGDSAVYLCASSPGARTGGEQYFGPGTRLTVT.

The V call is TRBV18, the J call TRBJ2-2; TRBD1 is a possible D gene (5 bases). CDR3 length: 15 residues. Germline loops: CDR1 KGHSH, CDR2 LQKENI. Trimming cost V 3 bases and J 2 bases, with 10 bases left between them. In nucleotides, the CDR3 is TGTGCCAGCTCACCCGACAGAACTAACACCGGGGAGCTGTTTTTT. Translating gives CASSPDRTNTGELFF.

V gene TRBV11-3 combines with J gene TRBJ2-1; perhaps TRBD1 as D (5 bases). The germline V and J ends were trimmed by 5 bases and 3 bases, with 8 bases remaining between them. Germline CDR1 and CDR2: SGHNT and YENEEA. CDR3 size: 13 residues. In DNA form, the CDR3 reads TGTGCCAGCAGCGATACAGGCTACAATGAGCAGTTCTTC. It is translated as CASSDTGYNEQFF.

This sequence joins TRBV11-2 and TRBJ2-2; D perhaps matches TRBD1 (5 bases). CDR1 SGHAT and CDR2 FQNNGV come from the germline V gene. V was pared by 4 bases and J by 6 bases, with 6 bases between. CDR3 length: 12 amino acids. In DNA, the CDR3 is TGTGCCAGCAGCTGGGGCTCCGGGGAGCTGTTTTTT. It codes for CASSWGSGELFF.

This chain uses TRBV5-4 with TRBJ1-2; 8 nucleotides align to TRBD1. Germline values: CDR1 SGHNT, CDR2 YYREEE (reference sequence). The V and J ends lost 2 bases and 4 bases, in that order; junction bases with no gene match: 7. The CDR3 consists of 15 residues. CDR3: CASSLGQGDLYGYTF. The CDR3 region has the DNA TGTGCCAGCAGCTTAGGACAGGGTGACCTCTATGGCTACACCTTC.

For the CDR3, the DNA is TGTGCCAGTAGTATGAGGGGACAGCCTAACTATGGCTACACCTTC. Protein sequence: CASSMRGQPNYGYTF. The chain is built from TRBV19 and TRBJ1-2, with TRBD1 matching over 7 bases. The ends lost 3 bases at V and 0 bases at J; junction bases unmatched: 4. This CDR3 is 15 amino acids long. Germline values: CDR1 LNHDA, CDR2 SQIVND (reference sequence).